This TCR beta chain was obtained from a study of TET2 disruption in CD19-targeted CAR T cells listed by TCRdb under 2018. Regarding the research as a whole: No additional inclusion criteria were applied, and the number of samples was determined by the original clinical trial design and by sample availability.

Interpreted using the paper, the treatment or condition label stands for: autologous CTL019 cells: CD19 CAR with 4-1BB and CD3 zeta domains. The CD19 CAR incorporated TCR zeta and 4-1BB costimulatory signaling domains. T cells for CTL019 manufacturing were collected from peripheral blood by leukapheresis. The DNeasy Blood and Tissue Kit was used to extract genomic DNA from pre-infusion T cells, peripheral blood, or sorted post-infusion T cells. With respect to this clone: Its antigen has not been determined. Read coverage stops 3 residues before the CDR3 terminus; the germline J gene supplies the remainder.

Deep sequencing of the TCR beta chain was done using the immunoSEQ assay. Under the source paper's analysis protocol: Only productive TCR beta rearrangements were used to calculate clonotype frequencies. TCRdb holds this immuneACCESS table with in-frame rearrangements only. Some clones are missing; in checked studies, unresolved V genes explain under half, and the rest has no known cause. That table supplies the V and J calls and clone size; D and trimming were determined from the DNA. This sample's records show roughly 26,000 clones. The top ten hold 1.9% of the sample. The germline V gene provides CDR1 MNHEY and CDR2 SVGEGT. Counted from cysteine to phenylalanine, this CDR3 has 16 amino acids. The CDR3 was read in part: 39 bases, with the frame set at base 1. What the authors observed across the whole study: Conclusions about the patient's CAR T cells rested on extensive analysis of a single subject.

Sequencing used CD8- CAR+ T cells sorted from cultured blood T cells, obtained for CD19 CAR T cell therapy. This specimen's cell subset or site label, per the study, means: CD8-negative CAR-positive T cells from the infusion product. The receptor chain draws on TRBV6-2 or TRBV6-3 and TRBJ1-2, with TRBD1 tentatively as D gene (6 bases match). The clonotype was recovered from a man between 65 and 79 years old with chronic lymphocytic leukemia. CDR3 loop: CASSWGGVSSYNDYTF. Incomplete CDR3 DNA: TGTGCCAGCAGTTGGGGGGGCGTAAGCTCCTACAATGAC.